This is a list of T cell receptor beta chains from one sample in a study of CD8+ T cells in alopecia areata. Method: immunoSEQ multiplex PCR; TCRdb's copy keeps in-frame clones and lacks some. The sample holds 160,000 or so clones, 40% to 65% seen once. The sample in question was CD8+ T cells sorted from blood, obtained at week 0. These receptors came from a human donor with alopecia areata. Each CDR3 is given with its conserved first and last residue.

V gene	J gene	CDR3 protein
TRBV15	TRBJ1-1	CATSRVGGTEAFF
TRBV5-1	TRBJ2-7	CASSGSSGAYEQYF
TRBV13	TRBJ2-3	CASSFGGQTDTQYF
TRBV11-3	TRBJ2-7	CASSLASEGIYEQYF
TRBV29-1	TRBJ2-7	CSVEGTGTSGGEQYF
TRBV11-2	TRBJ2-7	CASSLGTSGAYEQYF
TRBV29-1	TRBJ2-1	CSVESGNEQFF
TRBV2	TRBJ2-7	CASSEDRDRGGYEQYF
TRBV4-3	TRBJ2-7	CASSPYAGPSYEQYF
TRBV2	TRBJ1-1	CASSEGRNTEAFF